Listed below are T cell receptor beta chains from one sample, sequenced in a study of blood T cell repertoires in COVID-19. Profiling relied on immunoSEQ multiplex PCR, and the TCRdb table lists in-frame clones only, not all of them. The data show about 110,000 clones, around nine tenths seen once. The specimen sequenced was peripheral blood. All receptors come from a woman between 50 and 59 years old with acute or convalescent COVID-19. CDR3s include the opening cysteine and the closing phenylalanine or tryptophan. The D gene is left open where the match is weak. Size is omitted from some rows. Given values are once, few, many or a class for expanded clones.

V gene	D gene	J gene	clone size	CDR3 protein	CDR3 DNA
TRBV15	-	TRBJ2-2	-	CATSRGQGRAGELFF	TGTGCCACCAGCAGAGGTCAGGGAAGGGCCGGGGAGCTGTTTTTT
TRBV19	TRBD1	TRBJ1-5	-	CASSSTGGLHQPQHF	TGTGCCAGTAGTTCAACAGGGGGCTTGCATCAGCCCCAGCATTTT
TRBV19	TRBD1	TRBJ2-6	-	CASSKGQGASGANVLTF	TGTGCCAGTAGTAAGGGACAGGGGGCGTCTGGGGCCAACGTCCTGACTTTC
TRBV18	TRBD1	TRBJ2-7	-	CASSPDRGGEQYF	TGTGCCAGCTCACCCGACAGGGGAGGCGAGCAGTACTTC
TRBV2	-	TRBJ1-1	-	CASSEQGSTEAFF	TGTGCCAGCAGCGAACAGGGTAGTACTGAAGCTTTCTTT
TRBV3-1/TRBV3-2	-	TRBJ2-7	-	CASSRNRRGYEQYF	TGTGCCAGCAGCCGAAATCGGCGGGGCTACGAGCAGTACTTC
TRBV10-3	TRBD2	TRBJ2-5	once	CAISEGLAGGLGETQYF	TGTGCCATCAGTGAGGGGCTAGCGGGAGGACTAGGTGAGACCCAGTACTTC
TRBV29-1	-	TRBJ2-1	-	CSSAISSYNEQFF	TGCAGCTCCGCGATTAGCTCCTACAATGAGCAGTTCTTC
TRBV5-1	-	TRBJ2-5	-	CASSLQYGARETQYF	TGCGCCAGCAGCCTCCAGTATGGGGCCCGAGAGACCCAGTACTTC
TRBV19	-	TRBJ2-1	-	CASNPKIASSYNEQFF	TGTGCCAGTAATCCCAAGATCGCGAGCTCCTACAATGAGCAGTTCTTC
TRBV20-1	TRBD1	TRBJ2-7	once	CSASFTGGSYEQYF	TGCAGTGCTAGTTTTACAGGGGGTTCCTACGAGCAGTACTTC
TRBV19	TRBD2	TRBJ2-5	-	CASSLREGRETQYF	TGTGCCAGTAGTCTTCGGGAGGGCCGAGAGACCCAGTACTTC
TRBV3-1/TRBV3-2	-	TRBJ2-4	few	CASSQEAVDSPQNIQYF	TGTGCCAGCAGCCAAGAAGCCGTGGACAGCCCCCAAAACATTCAGTACTTC
TRBV19	-	TRBJ1-3	-	CASSNGLSGNTIYF	TGTGCCAGTAGTAATGGGCTCTCTGGAAACACCATATATTTT
TRBV20-1	-	TRBJ1-2	-	CSASGRRTGGYGYTF	TGCAGTGCTAGTGGGAGGCGGACGGGAGGGTATGGCTACACCTTC
TRBV28	TRBD1	TRBJ2-6	-	CASSPMGQSGANVLTF	TGTGCCAGCAGTCCCATGGGACAGTCGGGGGCCAACGTCCTGACTTTC
TRBV6-5	-	TRBJ2-1	few	CASSYIGTLPREQFF	TGTGCCAGCAGTTACATTGGGACTCTACCCCGTGAGCAGTTCTTC
TRBV14	TRBD2	TRBJ2-7	many	CASSSHPPTSGRGHEQYF	TGTGCCAGCAGCTCCCACCCCCCGACTAGCGGGAGGGGACACGAGCAGTACTTC
TRBV14	-	TRBJ2-7	-	CASSQENRANEQYF	TGTGCCAGCAGCCAAGAGAACAGGGCCAACGAGCAGTACTTC
TRBV5-1	-	TRBJ2-5	once	CASSLGRETRETQYF	TGCGCCAGCAGCTTGGGTCGGGAGACCCGAGAGACCCAGTACTTC
TRBV28	-	TRBJ2-3	-	CASTLTGSTDTQYF	TGTGCCAGCACCCTGACGGGGAGCACAGATACGCAGTATTTT
TRBV28	-	TRBJ2-2	once	CASSLDRNTGELFF	TGTGCCAGCAGTCTGGACAGGAACACCGGGGAGCTGTTTTTT
TRBV29-1	TRBD2	TRBJ2-1	few	CSFGGYNEQFF	TGCAGCTTCGGGGGGTACAATGAGCAGTTCTTC
TRBV29-1	TRBD1	TRBJ2-1	few	CSVVGRTGPEQFF	TGCAGCGTTGTGGGCAGGACAGGGCCTGAGCAGTTCTTC
TRBV5-1	TRBD2	TRBJ2-5	-	CVSSSGTSGGQETQYF	TGCGTCAGCAGCTCCGGGACTAGCGGAGGCCAAGAGACCCAGTACTTC
TRBV27	TRBD2	TRBJ2-7	-	CASSPRLAGTYEQYF	TGTGCCAGCAGTCCCCGGCTAGCGGGGACCTACGAGCAGTACTTC
TRBV29-1	-	TRBJ2-2	-	CSAESQASRQLFF	TGCAGCGCCGAATCCCAGGCGAGCAGGCAGCTGTTTTTT
TRBV5-4	TRBD2	TRBJ2-2	-	CATQGQREYPGELFF	TGTGCCACCCAAGGGCAGCGGGAGTACCCCGGGGAGCTGTTTTTT
TRBV5-1	TRBD1	TRBJ1-5	-	CASSLDTGQAQPQHF	TGCGCCAGCAGCTTGGACACCGGACAGGCCCAGCCCCAGCATTTT
TRBV4-2	TRBD2	TRBJ2-5	-	CASGREGTGGGETQYF	TGTGCCAGCGGTCGAGAAGGGACGGGAGGAGGAGAGACCCAGTACTTC
TRBV5-1	TRBD2	TRBJ2-3	-	CASSSGTSTSDTQYF	TGCGCCAGCAGCAGCGGGACTTCTACGTCAGATACGCAGTATTTT
TRBV3-1/TRBV3-2	-	TRBJ2-1	-	CASSLRIGGEQFF	TGTGCCAGCAGCCTCCGGATCGGCGGTGAGCAGTTCTTC
TRBV2	TRBD1	TRBJ2-5	-	CASSDGQGRRETQYF	TGTGCCAGCAGCGACGGACAGGGTCGCCGGGAGACCCAGTACTTC